This T cell receptor beta chain was recovered during a study of immune heterogeneity within non-small cell lung tumors. On the study more broadly: Classification of the tumors gave a handful of squamous cell carcinomas, over nine non-squamous carcinomas and 1 not otherwise specified. Notes on the study in general: Site-unique high-frequency clones occurred alongside identical dominant CDR3 beta clonotypes that recurred across tumor sites within a patient.

A remark on this clonotype: Its antigen is not known.

Bulk tumor genomic DNA was the template, and each sample received 600 to 700 ng. Widely spaced biopsies, several per primary tumor, were obtained at surgery. The cohort was untreated, with newly diagnosed non-small cell lung cancer undergoing curative surgery. With 2 bases removed from V and 5 bases from J, the gap between germline ends came to 3 bases. The germline CDR1 and CDR2 sequences are PRHDT and FYEKMQ (reference sequence). The CDR3 has 11 amino acids. Amplification of the TCR beta CDR3 was achieved through multiplex PCR with 32 V and 13 J primers. TCRdb used MiXCR to reprocess the multiplex PCR reads, holding one entry per CDR3 protein. The repertoire holds approximately 15,000 distinct CDR3 sequences, with over 25% as singletons.

The rearrangement joins TRBV13 to TRBJ1-1; D is ambiguous. This receptor was identified in a man aged 35-49 years with non-small cell lung cancer. Sequenced sample: lung tumor tissue. CDR3 bases: TGTGCCAGCAGCTTAATTACTGAAGCTTTCTTT. This sequence encodes CASSLITEAFF.